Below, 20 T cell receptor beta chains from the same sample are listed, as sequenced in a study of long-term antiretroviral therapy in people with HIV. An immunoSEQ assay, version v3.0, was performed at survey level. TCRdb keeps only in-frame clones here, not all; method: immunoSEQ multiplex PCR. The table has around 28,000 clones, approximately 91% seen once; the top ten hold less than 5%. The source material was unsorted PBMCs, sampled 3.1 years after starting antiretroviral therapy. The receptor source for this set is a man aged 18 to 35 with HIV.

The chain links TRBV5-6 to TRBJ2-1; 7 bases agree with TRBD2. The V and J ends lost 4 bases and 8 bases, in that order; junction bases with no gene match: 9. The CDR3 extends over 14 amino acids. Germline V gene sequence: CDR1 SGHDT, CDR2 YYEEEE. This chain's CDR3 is CASSLGGSMDEQFF. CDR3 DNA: TGTGCCAGCAGCCTTGGCGGGAGTATGGATGAGCAGTTCTTC.

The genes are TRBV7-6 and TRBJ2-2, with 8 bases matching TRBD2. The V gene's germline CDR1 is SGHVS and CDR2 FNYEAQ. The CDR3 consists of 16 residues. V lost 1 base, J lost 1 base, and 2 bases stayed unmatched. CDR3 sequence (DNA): TGTGCCAGCAGCTTAGTTCTAGCGGGGAACACCGGGGAGCTGTTTTTT. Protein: CASSLVLAGNTGELFF. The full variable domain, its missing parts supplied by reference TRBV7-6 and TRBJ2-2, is GAGVSQSPRYKVTKRGQDVALRCDPISGHVSLYWYRQALGQGPEFLTYFNYEAQQDKSGLPNDRFSAERPEGSISTLTIQRTEQRDSAMYRCASSLVLAGNTGELFFGEGSRLTVL.

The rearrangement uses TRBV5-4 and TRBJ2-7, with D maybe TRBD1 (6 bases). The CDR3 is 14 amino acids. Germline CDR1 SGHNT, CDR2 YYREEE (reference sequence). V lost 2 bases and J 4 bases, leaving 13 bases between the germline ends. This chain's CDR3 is CASSLGDIPYEQYF. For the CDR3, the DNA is TGTGCCAGCAGCTTAGGGGACATTCCTTACGAGCAGTACTTC. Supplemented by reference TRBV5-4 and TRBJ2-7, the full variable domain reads ETGVTQSPTHLIKTRGQQVTLRCSSQSGHNTVSWYQQALGQGPQFIFQYYREEENGRGNFPPRFSGLQFPNYSSELNVNALELDDSALYLCASSLGDIPYEQYFGPGTRLTVT.

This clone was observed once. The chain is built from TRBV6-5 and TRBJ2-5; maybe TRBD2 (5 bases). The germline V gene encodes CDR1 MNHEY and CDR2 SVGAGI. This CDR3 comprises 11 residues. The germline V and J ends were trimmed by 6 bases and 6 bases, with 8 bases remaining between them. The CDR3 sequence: CASSDGKTQYF. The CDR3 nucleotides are TGTGCCAGCAGCGACGGGAAGACCCAGTACTTC.

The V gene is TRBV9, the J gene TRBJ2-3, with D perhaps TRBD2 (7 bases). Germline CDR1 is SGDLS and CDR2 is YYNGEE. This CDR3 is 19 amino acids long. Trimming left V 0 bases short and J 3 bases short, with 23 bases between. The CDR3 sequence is CASSVGGGSVGGGTDTQYF. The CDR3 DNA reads TGTGCCAGCAGCGTAGGAGGGGGGAGCGTAGGGGGAGGGACAGATACGCAGTATTTT.

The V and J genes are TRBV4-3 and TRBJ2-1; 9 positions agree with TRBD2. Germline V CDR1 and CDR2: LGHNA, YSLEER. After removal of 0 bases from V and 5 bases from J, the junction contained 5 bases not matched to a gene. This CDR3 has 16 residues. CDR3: CASSQDRTSANNEQFF. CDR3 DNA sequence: TGCGCCAGCAGCCAAGACCGGACTAGCGCCAACAATGAGCAGTTCTTC.

CDR3 residues: CASSLNGAVETQYF. The DNA of the CDR3 is TGTGCCAGCAGCTTAAACGGGGCAGTAGAGACCCAGTACTTC. The chain is built from TRBV7-2 and TRBJ2-5; D possibly uses TRBD1 or TRBD2 (5 bases each). This CDR3 comprises 14 residues. Trimming shortened V by 2 bases and J by 4 bases, and 11 bases separated the two germline ends. Germline loops: CDR1 SGHTA, CDR2 FQGNSA.

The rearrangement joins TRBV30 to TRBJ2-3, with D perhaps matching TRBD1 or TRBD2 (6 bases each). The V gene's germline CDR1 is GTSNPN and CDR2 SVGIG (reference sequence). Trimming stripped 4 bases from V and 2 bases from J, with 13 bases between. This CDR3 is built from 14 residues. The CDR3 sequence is CAWKGGLSTDTQYF. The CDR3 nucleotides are TGTGCCTGGAAGGGGGGTCTATCCACAGATACGCAGTATTTT.

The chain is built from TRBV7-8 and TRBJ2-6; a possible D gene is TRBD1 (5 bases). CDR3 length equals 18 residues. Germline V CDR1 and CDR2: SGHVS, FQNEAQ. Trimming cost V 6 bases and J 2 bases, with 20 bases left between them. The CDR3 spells CASRVFRATDAGANVLTF. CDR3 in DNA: TGTGCCAGCAGGGTATTCCGAGCGACAGACGCTGGGGCCAACGTCCTGACTTTC.

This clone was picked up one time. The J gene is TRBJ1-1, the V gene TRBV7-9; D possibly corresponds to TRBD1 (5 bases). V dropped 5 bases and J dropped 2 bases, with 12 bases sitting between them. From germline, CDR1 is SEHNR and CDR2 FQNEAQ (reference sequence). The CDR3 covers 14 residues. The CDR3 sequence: CASSNWDQNTEAFF. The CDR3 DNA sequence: TGTGCCAGCAGCAACTGGGACCAAAACACTGAAGCTTTCTTT.

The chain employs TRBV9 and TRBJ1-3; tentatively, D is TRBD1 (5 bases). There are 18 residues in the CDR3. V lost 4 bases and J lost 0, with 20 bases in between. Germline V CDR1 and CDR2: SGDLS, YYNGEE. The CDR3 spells CASSPHDESRGSGNTIYF. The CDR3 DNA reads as TGTGCCAGCAGCCCTCACGATGAATCTAGGGGCTCTGGAAACACCATATATTTT.

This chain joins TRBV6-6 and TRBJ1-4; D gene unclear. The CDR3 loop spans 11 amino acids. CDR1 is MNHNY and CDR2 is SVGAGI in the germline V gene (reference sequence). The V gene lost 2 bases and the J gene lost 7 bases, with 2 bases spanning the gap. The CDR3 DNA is TGTGCCAGCAGTTACGGTGAAAAACTGTTTTTT. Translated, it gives CASSYGEKLFF.

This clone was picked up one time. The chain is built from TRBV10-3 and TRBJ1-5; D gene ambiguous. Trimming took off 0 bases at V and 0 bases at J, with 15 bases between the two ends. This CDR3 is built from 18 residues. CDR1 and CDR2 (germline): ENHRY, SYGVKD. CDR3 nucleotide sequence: TGTGCCATCAGTGAGTCGTACAGTCTGGCTCATAGCAATCAGCCCCAGCATTTT. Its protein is CAISESYSLAHSNQPQHF.

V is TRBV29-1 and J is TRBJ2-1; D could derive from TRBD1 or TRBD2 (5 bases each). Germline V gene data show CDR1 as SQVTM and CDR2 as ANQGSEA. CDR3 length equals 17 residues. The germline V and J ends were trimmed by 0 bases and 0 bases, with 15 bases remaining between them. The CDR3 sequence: CSVEDLEGTSSYNEQFF. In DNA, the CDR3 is TGCAGCGTTGAAGATCTTGAGGGGACGAGCTCCTACAATGAGCAGTTCTTC.

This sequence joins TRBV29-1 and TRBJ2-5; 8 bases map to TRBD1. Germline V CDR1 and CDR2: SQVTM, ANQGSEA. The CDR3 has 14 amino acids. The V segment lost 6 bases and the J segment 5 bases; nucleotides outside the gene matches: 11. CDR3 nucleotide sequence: TGCAGCGTCTGGACAGGGACCGTCGCGGAGACCCAGTACTTC. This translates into CSVWTGTVAETQYF.

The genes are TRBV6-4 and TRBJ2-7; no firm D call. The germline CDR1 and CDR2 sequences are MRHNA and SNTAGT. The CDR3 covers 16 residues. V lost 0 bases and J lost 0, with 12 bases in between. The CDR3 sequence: CASSDSSGGSSYEQYF. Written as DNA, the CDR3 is TGTGCCAGCAGTGACTCATCGGGCGGAAGCTCCTACGAGCAGTACTTC.

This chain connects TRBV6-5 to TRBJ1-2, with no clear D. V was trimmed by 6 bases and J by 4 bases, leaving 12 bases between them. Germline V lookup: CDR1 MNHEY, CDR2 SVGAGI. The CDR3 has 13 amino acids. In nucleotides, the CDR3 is TGTGCCAGCAGCCCGGACCAAGGCTATGGCTACACCTTC. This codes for CASSPDQGYGYTF.

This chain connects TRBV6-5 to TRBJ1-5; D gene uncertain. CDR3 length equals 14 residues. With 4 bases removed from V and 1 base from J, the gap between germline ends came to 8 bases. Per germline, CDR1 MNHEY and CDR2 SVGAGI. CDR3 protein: CASSSQTSNQPQHF. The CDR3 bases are TGTGCCAGCAGTTCACAGACCAGCAATCAGCCCCAGCATTTT.

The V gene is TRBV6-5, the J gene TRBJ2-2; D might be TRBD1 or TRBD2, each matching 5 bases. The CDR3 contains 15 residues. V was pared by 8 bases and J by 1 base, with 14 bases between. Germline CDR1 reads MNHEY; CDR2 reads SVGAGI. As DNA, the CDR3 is TGTGCCAGCTTCCGGGACCCAGAGAACACCGGGGAGCTGTTTTTT. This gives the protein CASFRDPENTGELFF.

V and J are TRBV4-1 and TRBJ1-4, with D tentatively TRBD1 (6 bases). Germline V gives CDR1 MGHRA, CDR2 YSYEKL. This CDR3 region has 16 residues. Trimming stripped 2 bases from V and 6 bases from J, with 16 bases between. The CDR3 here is CASSQLRTAMDEKLFF. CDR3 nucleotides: TGCGCCAGCAGCCAATTAAGGACAGCGATGGATGAAAAACTGTTTTTT.